This T cell receptor (beta chain) was found in a study of blood T cell repertoires in COVID-19. Overall study context: Acute and convalescent COVID-19 samples came from the United States, Italy and Spain. In each case, the material was cDNA or gDNA derived from T cells, B-cell-depleted T cells, or PBMCs.

Germline CDR1 and CDR2: LGHDT and YNNKEL (reference sequence). V gave up 0 bases and J gave up 4 bases; unmatched junction bases: 3. CDR3 length: 15 amino acids. Under the authors' procedure: Estimation of nucleated cell counts relied on the amplification of reference gene primers. Generated by immunoSEQ multiplex PCR, the TCRdb table keeps only in-frame clones and is missing some. Clone size and the V and J calls come from that table; the DNA yielded D and trimming. The table has about 340,000 clones, around 83% seen once; the top ten hold almost 3%. The receptor was derived from a man in his thirties or forties with active or convalescent COVID-19. V usage is TRBV3-1 (or the pseudogene TRBV3-2) and J usage is TRBJ2-1, with 7 nucleotides matching TRBD2. The sequenced material came from peripheral blood. CDR3 residues: CASSQDPSGYNEQFF. The CDR3 region has the DNA TGTGCCAGCAGCCAAGACCCTAGCGGATACAATGAGCAGTTCTTC.